The 5 T cell receptor beta chains below all came from one sample that was sequenced in a study of control samples from healthy donors and cancer patients. Repertoires were generated with immunoSEQ multiplex PCR, while TCRdb's copy carries only in-frame clones and drops some. The sample yields 95,000 to 130,000 clones, 70% to 90% seen once. The sequencing input was blood. The source is a woman in her 70s in good health.

The J gene is TRBJ2-4, the V gene TRBV4-1; 9 positions match TRBD2. This CDR3 region has 17 residues. The ends lost 4 bases at V and 7 bases at J; junction bases unmatched: 14. CDR1 is MGHRA and CDR2 is YSYEKL in the germline V gene. CDR3 protein: CASSPSGAGGPENIQYF. Written as DNA, the CDR3 is TGCGCCAGCAGCCCGAGCGGGGCGGGGGGGCCGGAGAACATTCAGTACTTC.

The chain employs TRBV3-1 (or the pseudogene TRBV3-2) and TRBJ1-2; D remains ambiguous. V lost 1 base and J lost 0, with 12 bases in between. The CDR3 has 16 amino acids. Germline loops: CDR1 LGHDT, CDR2 YNNKEL (reference sequence). CDR3 sequence reads: CASSQGPGSTNYGYTF. The CDR3 DNA reads as TGTGCCAGCAGCCAAGGGCCCGGGAGTACTAACTATGGCTACACCTTC.

This clone was recorded once. CDR3 amino acids: CASSLPGQVAEAFF. The CDR3 DNA is TGTGCCAGTAGTTTGCCGGGACAGGTCGCTGAAGCTTTCTTT. The chain joins TRBV19 to TRBJ1-1; 8 bases are shared with TRBD1. Germline V lookup: CDR1 LNHDA, CDR2 SQIVND (reference sequence). Losses at the gene ends were 5 bases for V and 6 bases for J; bases not matched to a gene: 8. The CDR3 is 14 amino acids. Based on the CDR3 plus reference TRBV19 and TRBJ1-1, the full variable domain is DGGITQSPKYLFRKEGQNVTLSCEQNLNHDAMYWYRQDPGQGLRLIYYSQIVNDFQKGDIAEGYSVSREKKESFPLTVTSAQKNPTAFYLCASSLPGQVAEAFFGQGTRLTVV.

This clone was detected only a few times. This chain uses TRBV7-6 with TRBJ1-6, with D perhaps TRBD1 (6 bases). V lost 3 bases, J lost 7 bases, and 13 bases lay in between. The length of the CDR3 is 15 residues. Germline-derived CDR1 and CDR2 are SGHVS and FNYEAQ. The CDR3 bases are TGTGCCAGCAGCTTGCAAGGGGGGACCAATTCACCCCTCCACTTT. Translation: CASSLQGGTNSPLHF.

This chain connects TRBV16 to TRBJ1-2; D may be TRBD1 (5 bases). V was cut by 4 bases and J by 4 bases, with 13 bases left in between. Per the germline V gene, CDR1 is KGHSY and CDR2 is FQNENV. The length of the CDR3 is 14 residues. The CDR3, as DNA: TGTGCCAGCAGCCCTCCGGAGGGGAGCTATGGCTACACCTTC. Protein: CASSPPEGSYGYTF.